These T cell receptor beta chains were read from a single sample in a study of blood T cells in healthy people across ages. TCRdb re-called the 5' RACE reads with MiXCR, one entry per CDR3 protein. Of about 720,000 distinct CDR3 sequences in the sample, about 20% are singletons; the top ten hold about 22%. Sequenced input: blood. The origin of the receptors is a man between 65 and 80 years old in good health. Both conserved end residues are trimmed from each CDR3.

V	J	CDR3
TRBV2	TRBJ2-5	ASRLEDAGTQY
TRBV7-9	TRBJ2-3	ASGLASGLDADTQY
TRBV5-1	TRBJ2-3	ASSFTGTSDTQY
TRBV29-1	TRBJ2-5	SVPGLAGEF
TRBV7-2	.	ASSLSLGRVSDEQY
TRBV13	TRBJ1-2	ASSGRGYGYT
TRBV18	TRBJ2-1	ASSATSGKNNEQF
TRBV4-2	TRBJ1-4	ASSQEPRNEDEKLF
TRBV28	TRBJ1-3	ASRPPGRSGNTIY
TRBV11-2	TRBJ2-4	ASSRSGGVGNIQY
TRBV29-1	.	SAPSGTSGEQY
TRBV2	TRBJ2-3	ASSSLLAGEDTQY
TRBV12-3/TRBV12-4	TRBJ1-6	ASSLNPQGGSPLH
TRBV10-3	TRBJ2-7	AISGAAYEQY
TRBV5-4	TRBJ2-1	ASSLMDGNEQF
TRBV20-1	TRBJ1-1	SARAGAATEAF
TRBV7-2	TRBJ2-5	ASSLKKAVQETQY
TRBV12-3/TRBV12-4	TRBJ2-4	ASSLFRLRTDGAKNIQY
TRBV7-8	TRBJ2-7	ASSPQTSGAYEQY
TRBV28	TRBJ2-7	ASRKDRGLVYEQY
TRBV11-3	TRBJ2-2	ASRLVRGSTGELF
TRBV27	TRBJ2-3	ASSIIGLGMSTDTQY
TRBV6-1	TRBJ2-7	ASRREVQGGPYEQY
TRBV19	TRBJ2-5	ASSIEGGQQETQY
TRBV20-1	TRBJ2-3	SATGPQWADTQY
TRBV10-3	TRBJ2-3	AISEPATRHGDTQY